What follows are 16 T cell receptor beta chains derived from one specimen sequenced in a study of CD8 T cells in ankylosing spondylitis. TCRdb re-called the 5' RACE reads with MiXCR, one entry per CDR3 protein. This sample has 30,000 to 45,000 distinct CDR3 sequences, with about 17% found just once. The sequenced sample was blood. The source of these receptors is a male donor with ankylosing spondylitis or in good health (not recorded which).

The chain is built from TRBV7-2 and TRBJ2-7; 7 bases map to TRBD2. The CDR3 runs 13 residues. The V segment lost 5 bases and the J segment 3 bases; nucleotides outside the gene matches: 4. Germline loops: CDR1 SGHTA, CDR2 FQGNSA. Written as DNA, the CDR3 is TGTGCCAGCAGCCCGCAGCGGGGCTACGAGCAGTACTTC. Its translation is CASSPQRGYEQYF.

The sample holds a few counts of this clonotype. The rearrangement uses TRBV28 and TRBJ2-7; 9 bases are a match to TRBD1. Germline lookup yields CDR1 MDHEN and CDR2 SYDVKM. This CDR3 has 14 amino acids. With V trimmed by 6 bases and J by 4 bases, 7 bases remained unmatched. CDR3 protein: CASREQGAVYEQYF. CDR3 in DNA: TGTGCCAGCAGGGAACAGGGGGCCGTTTACGAGCAGTACTTC.

This clonotype was counted a few times. The J gene is TRBJ2-3, the V gene TRBV9; a possible D gene is TRBD1 (6 bases). The ends were cut back, 2 bases at V and 0 bases at J, with 7 bases in the middle. CDR3 size: 14 residues. Per the germline V gene, CDR1 is SGDLS and CDR2 is YYNGEE. DNA of the CDR3: TGTGCCAGCAGCGTGGGACAAAGCACAGATACGCAGTATTTT. It translates to CASSVGQSTDTQYF.

V is TRBV15 and J is TRBJ2-2; 8 bases match TRBD2. CDR1 LNHNV and CDR2 YYDKDF come from the germline V gene (reference sequence). This CDR3 comprises 17 residues. Unmatched junction bases numbered 10, after V lost 7 bases and J lost 0 bases. The CDR3 bases are TGTGCCACCATCCCGTTGACTAGCGAACCGAACACCGGGGAGCTGTTTTTT. It is translated as CATIPLTSEPNTGELFF. The variable domain in full, with the rest retrieved from reference TRBV15 and TRBJ2-2, is DAMVIQNPRYQVTQFGKPVTLSCSQTLNHNVMYWYQQKSSQAPKLLFHYYDKDFNNEADTPDNFQSRRPNTSFCFLDIRSPGLGDTAMYLCATIPLTSEPNTGELFFGEGSRLTVL.

The DNA for the CDR3 is TGTGCCAGCAGGGTTAGCGGGGGGGCCAGCACAGATACGCAGTATTTT. As protein: CASRVSGGASTDTQYF. This sequence joins TRBV12-3 or TRBV12-4 and TRBJ2-3; 11 nucleotides match TRBD2. The V segment lost 6 bases and the J segment 0 bases; nucleotides outside the gene matches: 5. The CDR3 is 16 residues long.

This clonotype was seen only a few times. The genes are TRBV7-2 and TRBJ2-7; 7 bases agree with TRBD1. Losses at the gene ends were 9 bases for V and 1 base for J; bases not matched to a gene: 9. Germline V gives CDR1 SGHTA, CDR2 FQGNSA. This CDR3 contains 14 residues. The CDR3, as DNA: TGTGCCAGTAATATGGGACAGCGATCCTACGAGCAGTACTTC. It specifies CASNMGQRSYEQYF.

This clonotype has a handful of counts. V usage is TRBV24-1 and J usage is TRBJ2-2; the match to TRBD1 covers 9 bases. The length of the CDR3 is 17 residues. Germline V lookup: CDR1 KGHDR, CDR2 SFDVKD. J was trimmed by 7 bases and V by 3 bases; bases with no gene match: 11. The CDR3 DNA reads TGTGCCACCAGTGATGGACCGGGACAGGGATCTTACGGGGAGCTGTTTTTT. This encodes CATSDGPGQGSYGELFF.

This clonotype was counted a few times. The V call is TRBV28, the J call TRBJ1-4; D is uncertain. The CDR3 length is 12 residues. Deletions cut 7 bases from V and 8 bases from J, with 11 bases between. CDR1 is MDHEN, CDR2 SYDVKM, per germline. The CDR3 DNA reads TGTGCCAGCACCTTTAATGAGGAAAAACTGTTTTTT. Protein: CASTFNEEKLFF.

This sequence joins TRBV7-9 and TRBJ2-3, with D possibly being TRBD1 (5 bases). The CDR3 runs to 19 residues. V was trimmed by 1 base and J by 0 bases, leaving 20 bases between them. Germline V gene lookup returns CDR1 SEHNR and CDR2 FQNEAQ (reference sequence). CDR3 loop: CASSLGLKPTAWSTDTQYF. Here the CDR3 DNA reads TGTGCCAGCAGCTTAGGTTTAAAACCGACAGCGTGGAGCACAGATACGCAGTATTTT.

This clonotype was observed a handful of times. The chain recombines TRBV4-1 with TRBJ1-1; D is perhaps TRBD1 (5 bases). This CDR3 contains 13 residues. Germline V gene lookup returns CDR1 MGHRA and CDR2 YSYEKL. Between the trimmed V and J ends, which lost 4 bases and 4 bases, there was a span of 10 bases. The CDR3 is CASSLGTGTEAFF. The DNA of the CDR3 is TGCGCCAGCAGCCTTGGGACGGGCACTGAAGCTTTCTTT.

This clonotype came up a few times. The CDR3 sequence is CASSSLLGVGNEQFF. The CDR3 DNA is TGTGCCAGCAGCTCCCTCCTAGGAGTGGGGAATGAGCAGTTCTTC. J is TRBJ2-1 and V is TRBV7-9, with D unresolved. Germline V gene data show CDR1 as SEHNR and CDR2 as FQNEAQ (reference sequence). The V gene lost 4 bases and the J gene lost 7 bases, with 17 bases spanning the gap. The CDR3 runs 15 residues.

This chain joins TRBV4-3 and TRBJ1-1, with D tentatively TRBD1 (5 bases). The CDR3 runs to 14 residues. Per germline, CDR1 LGHNA and CDR2 YSLEER. V gave up 4 bases and J gave up 5 bases, with 14 bases separating them. The CDR3, as DNA: TGCGCCAGCAGCCGCCTCGGGGGGGAGACTGAAGCTTTCTTT. Translated: CASSRLGGETEAFF.

The chain has TRBV6-4 and TRBJ2-2, with D possibly being TRBD2 (6 bases). This CDR3 spans 13 amino acids. Germline V gives CDR1 MRHNA, CDR2 SNTAGT. Trimming took off 6 bases at V and 4 bases at J, with 9 bases between the two ends. The CDR3 here is CASRHGGTGELFF. The CDR3, as DNA: TGTGCCAGCAGACACGGGGGCACCGGGGAGCTGTTTTTT.

The chain uses TRBV20-1 and TRBJ1-2, with D unresolved. V shed 5 bases and J shed 8 bases, with 12 bases lying between them. The CDR3 is 11 amino acids. Germline V gene sequence: CDR1 DFQATT, CDR2 SNEGSKA (reference sequence). CDR3 in DNA: TGCAGTGCTGTAAGGACGCAAGGCTACACCTTC. This codes for CSAVRTQGYTF.

The chain joins TRBV12-3 or TRBV12-4 to TRBJ2-3, with TRBD2 matching over 8 bases. This CDR3 is built from 16 residues. The ends lost 5 bases at V and 3 bases at J; junction bases unmatched: 10. For the CDR3, the DNA is TGTGCCAGCAGTGATAGGACTAGCAGGAAGACAGATACGCAGTATTTT. Amino acid sequence: CASSDRTSRKTDTQYF.

A few counts support this clonotype. In DNA form, the CDR3 reads TGTGCCAGCAGCTTAGAAGAGAGCCAACGGGAGCAGTTCTTC. This gives the protein CASSLEESQREQFF. This chain joins TRBV7-8 and TRBJ2-1, with D uncertain. The V end was cut by 1 base, the J end by 10 bases, with 14 bases between. Germline CDR1 reads SGHVS; CDR2 reads FQNEAQ. CDR3 length equals 14 residues. The complete variable domain, with remaining parts taken from reference TRBV7-8 and TRBJ2-1, reads GAGVSQSPRYKVAKRGQDVALRCDPISGHVSLFWYQQALGQGPEFLTYFQNEAQLDKSGLPSDRFFAERPEGSVSTLKIQRTQQEDSAVYLCASSLEESQREQFFGPGTRLTVL.